This TCR beta chain is from a study of OX40 agonist ivuxolimab in advanced cancers. Looking at the study overall: Therapy given before enrollment (anti-PD-1, anti-PD-L1 or anti-CTLA-4) was allowed, and approximately 40% had some.

Details on this clone: Its antigen is not known.

This CDR3 region has 15 residues. The V and J ends lost 5 bases and 2 bases, in that order; junction bases with no gene match: 5. Germline V lookup: CDR1 LNHDA, CDR2 SQIVND (reference sequence). Libraries were prepared by immunoSEQ multiplex PCR; TCRdb keeps only in-frame clonotypes and omits some of them. Of about 64,000 clones detected, approximately 90% appear once; the ten largest clones hold 0.44%. Findings of the study overall: Some nonresponders also had low normalized T-cell clonal expansion.

The receptor was derived from an adult with an advanced solid tumor such as melanoma, head and neck, liver or kidney cancer. This specimen consisted of CD4+ or CD8+ T cells sorted from blood, obtained in a trial of the OX40 agonist ivuxolimab. This chain links TRBV19 with TRBJ2-1; TRBD2 matches 8 bases. The CDR3 bases are TGTGCCAGTAGTGCCGTGACTAGCGCCTACAATGAGCAGTTCTTC. Its protein product is CASSAVTSAYNEQFF.